This T cell receptor (beta chain) came from a study of shared clonotypes between healthy human individuals. At the level of the study: A few men and a couple of women, aged 18 to 49, were donors. CD4 naive cells filled three plates per donor, CD4 memory three, CD8 naive two and CD8 memory one.

The length of the CDR3 is 18 residues. The trim removed 2 bases at V and 5 bases at J, leaving 12 bases unmatched. The germline V gene has CDR1 MNHEY and CDR2 SMNVEV (reference sequence). The study enrolled healthy HIV-negative adults without recent acute infections or vaccinations as donors. TCRdb keeps only in-frame clones here, not all; method: immunoSEQ multiplex PCR. Among around 720,000 clones listed, around 73% were seen once. Sequenced material: memory CD4+ T cells sorted from blood. Subset specified: CD45RA-negative fraction. The clonotype originates from a woman aged 25 to 39 in good health. V is TRBV27 and J is TRBJ2-5, with 12 bases that match TRBD2. The CDR3 bases are TGTGCCAGCAGTTTAAGTCTAGCGGGAGGGCCCTCGTCTGAGACCCAGTACTTC. Its protein is CASSLSLAGGPSSETQYF.